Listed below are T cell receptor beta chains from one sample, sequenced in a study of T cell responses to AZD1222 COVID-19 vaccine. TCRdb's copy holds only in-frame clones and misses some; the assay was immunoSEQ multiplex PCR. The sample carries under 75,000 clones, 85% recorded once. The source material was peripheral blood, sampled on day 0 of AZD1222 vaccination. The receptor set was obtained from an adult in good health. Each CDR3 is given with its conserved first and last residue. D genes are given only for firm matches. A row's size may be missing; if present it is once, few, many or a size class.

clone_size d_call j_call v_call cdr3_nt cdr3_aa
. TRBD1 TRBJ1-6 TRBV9 TGTGCCAGCAGCACCCGAACCCCAAACAGGGGAAAAAATTCACCCCTCCACTTT CASSTRTPNRGKNSPLHF
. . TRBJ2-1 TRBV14 TGTGCCAGCAGCCAAGATACCGGGACCCTCCGGAATGAGCAGTTCTTC CASSQDTGTLRNEQFF
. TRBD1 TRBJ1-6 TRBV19 TGTGCCAGTAGTACCGGGACAGGGGTATATTCACCCCTCCACTTT CASSTGTGVYSPLHF
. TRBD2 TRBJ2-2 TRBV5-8 TGTGCCAGCAGCAAGACTCCGGGACTAGCAGCCGGGGAGCTGTTTTTT CASSKTPGLAAGELFF
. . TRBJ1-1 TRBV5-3 TGTGCCAGAAGCTTGGGAGAAATTAAGGGGTTGAGAAACACTGAAGCTTTCTTT CARSLGEIKGLRNTEAFF
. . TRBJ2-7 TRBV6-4 TGTGCCAGCAGTGTGGACGGGAACACCGAGCAGTACTTC CASSVDGNTEQYF
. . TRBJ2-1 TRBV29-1 TGCAGCGTTGTGATGGGGGCAAGCTCCTACAATGAGCAGTTCTTC CSVVMGASSYNEQFF
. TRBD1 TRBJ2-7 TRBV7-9 TGTGCCAGCAGCCAAAAATCCGGGACAGGTACCTACGAGCAGTACTTC CASSQKSGTGTYEQYF
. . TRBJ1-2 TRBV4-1 TGCGCCAGCAGCCAGAATCTTCGTGACAGCATCTATGGCTACACCTTC CASSQNLRDSIYGYTF
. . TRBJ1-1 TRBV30 TGTGCCTGGAGTGCCCAGGGAGGCACTGAAGCTTTCTTT CAWSAQGGTEAFF
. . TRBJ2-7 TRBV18 TGTGCCAGCTCACCCGCCTACGAGCAGTACTTC CASSPAYEQYF
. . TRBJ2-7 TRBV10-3 TGTGCCATCAGTGACCCGCCAGGCAACTACGAGCAGTACTTC CAISDPPGNYEQYF
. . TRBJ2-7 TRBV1 TGCACCAGCAGCAAAGTCCCTAGCGGGGCCTACGAGCAGTACTTC CTSSKVPSGAYEQYF
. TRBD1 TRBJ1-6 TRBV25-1 TGTGCCAGCAGTGCCTACAGGGGCCGCAATTCACCCCTCCACTTT CASSAYRGRNSPLHF
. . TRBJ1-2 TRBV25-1 TGTGCCAGCAGTGTTAACTATGGCTACACCTTC CASSVNYGYTF
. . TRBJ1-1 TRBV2 TGTGCCACCAGAGGGGATGGAGCTTTCTTT CATRGDGAFF
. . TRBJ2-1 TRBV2 TGTGCCAGCTCCGCGTGGAATTTGGATGAGCAGTTCTTC CASSAWNLDEQFF
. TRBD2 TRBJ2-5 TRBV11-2 TGTGCCAGCAGCCCCTGGTCTAGCGGGGGGGAGACCCAGTACTTC CASSPWSSGGETQYF
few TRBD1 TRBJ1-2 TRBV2 TGTGCCAGCACTACAGGGGGCATTGGCTACACCTTC CASTTGGIGYTF
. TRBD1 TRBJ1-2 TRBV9 TGTGCCAGCAGCGAGAGGAGACTACAGGGGTTAGGAGGCTACACCTTC CASSERRLQGLGGYTF
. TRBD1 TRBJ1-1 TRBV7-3 TGTGCCAGCAGCTCGACAGGGGGCAGAGCTTTCTTT CASSSTGGRAFF
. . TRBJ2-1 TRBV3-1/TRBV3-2 TGTGCCAGCAGCCAGGGGGGTTCCTACAATGAGCAGTTCTTC CASSQGGSYNEQFF
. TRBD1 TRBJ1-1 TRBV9 TGTGCCAGCAGCGTAGAGGGACAGGGAGTGACTGAAGCTTTCTTT CASSVEGQGVTEAFF
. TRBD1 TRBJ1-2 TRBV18 TGTGCCAGCTCACCCAGGACAGGGAAGGGCTATGGCTACACCTTC CASSPRTGKGYGYTF
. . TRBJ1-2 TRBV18 TGTGCCAGCTCACCGCGGGAGGGCTACACCTTC CASSPREGYTF
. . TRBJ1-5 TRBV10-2 TGCGCCAGCAGTGATGTAGACCCCGGTAGGCCCCAGCATTTT CASSDVDPGRPQHF
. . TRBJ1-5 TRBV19 TGTGCCAGTAGTTGGGAAGTCGGCCAGCCCCAGCATTTT CASSWEVGQPQHF
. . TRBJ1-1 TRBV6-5 TGTGCCAGCAGGTCGGGGGTCTCTGAAGCTTTCTTT CASRSGVSEAFF
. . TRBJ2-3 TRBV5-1 TGCGCCAGCAGCCTTAGGGGGGGACCCCAGGAAGATACGCAGTATTTT CASSLRGGPQEDTQYF
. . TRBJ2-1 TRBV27 TGTGCCAGCAGTTTATCGTACGCATACAATGAGCAGTTCTTC CASSLSYAYNEQFF
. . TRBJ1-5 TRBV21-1 TGTGCCAGCAGTGATCATCAGCCCCAGCATTTT CASSDHQPQHF
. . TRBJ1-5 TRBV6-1 TGTGCCAGCAGTGAAGCGGAAGACAGCAGCAATCAGCCCCAGCATTTT CASSEAEDSSNQPQHF
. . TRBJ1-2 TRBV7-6 TGTGCCACCGCCCCCGGGGACTATGGCTACACCTTC CATAPGDYGYTF
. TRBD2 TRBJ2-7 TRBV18 TGTGCCAGCTCACCCAATAGCGGGGCTTACGAGCAGTACTTC CASSPNSGAYEQYF
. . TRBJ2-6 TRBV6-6 TGTGCCAGCCGCCAGGGCGTTGGCTCTGGGGCCAACGTCCTGACTTTC CASRQGVGSGANVLTF
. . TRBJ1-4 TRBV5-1 TGCGCCAGCAGCTTGGAGCCCCTACGAGCTAATGAAAAACTGTTTTTT CASSLEPLRANEKLFF
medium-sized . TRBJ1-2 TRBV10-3 TGTGCCATCAGTGAGCTCTGGGCGAACGGCTACACCTTC CAISELWANGYTF
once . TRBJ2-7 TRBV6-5 TGTGCCAGCAGTTACGGTACGAGCACCTACGAGCAGTACTTC CASSYGTSTYEQYF
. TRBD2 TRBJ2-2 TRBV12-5 TGTGCTAGTGGTATGCCCGCCTACGGGGGGACCGGGGAGCTGTTTTTT CASGMPAYGGTGELFF
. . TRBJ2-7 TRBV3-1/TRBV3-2 TGTGCCAGCAGCCAGGGGTACGAGCAGTACTTC CASSQGYEQYF
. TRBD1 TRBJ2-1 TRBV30 TGTGCCTGGAGTCCCGGGACAGGGGTTACTTCCTACAATGGGCAGTTCTTC CAWSPGTGVTSYNGQFF
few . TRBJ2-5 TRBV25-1 TGTGCCAGCAGTTTACCGGGAAGTCAAGAGACCCAGTACTTC CASSLPGSQETQYF
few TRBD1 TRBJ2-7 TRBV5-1 TGCGCCAGCAGCTTGGGTATCAGGGGGCGGAGGGAGCAGTACTTC CASSLGIRGRREQYF
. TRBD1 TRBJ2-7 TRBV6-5 TGTGCCAGCACTAACAGGGGCCTTGCGTCCTACGAGCAGTACTTC CASTNRGLASYEQYF